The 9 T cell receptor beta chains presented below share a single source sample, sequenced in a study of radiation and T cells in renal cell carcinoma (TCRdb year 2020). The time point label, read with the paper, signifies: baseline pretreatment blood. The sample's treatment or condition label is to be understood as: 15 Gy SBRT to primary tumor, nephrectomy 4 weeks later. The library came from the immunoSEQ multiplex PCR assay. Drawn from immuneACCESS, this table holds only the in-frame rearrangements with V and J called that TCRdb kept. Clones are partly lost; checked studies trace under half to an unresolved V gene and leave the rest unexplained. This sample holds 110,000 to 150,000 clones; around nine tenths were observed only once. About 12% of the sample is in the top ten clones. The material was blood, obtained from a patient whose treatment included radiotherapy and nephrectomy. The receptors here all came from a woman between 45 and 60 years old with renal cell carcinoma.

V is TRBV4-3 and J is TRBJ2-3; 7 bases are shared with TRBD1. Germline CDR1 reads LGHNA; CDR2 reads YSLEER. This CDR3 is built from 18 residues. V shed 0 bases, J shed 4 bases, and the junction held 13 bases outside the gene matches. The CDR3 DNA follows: TGCGCCAGCAGCCAAGATCGGCAGGGGGTCTCGCGTCCAGATACGCAGTATTTT. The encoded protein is CASSQDRQGVSRPDTQYF.

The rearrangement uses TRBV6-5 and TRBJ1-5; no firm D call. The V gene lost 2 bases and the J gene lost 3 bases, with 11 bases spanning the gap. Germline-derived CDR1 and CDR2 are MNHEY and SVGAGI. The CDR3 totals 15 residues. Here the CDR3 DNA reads TGTGCCAGCAGTTACGCCTACGGATTCAATCAGCCCCAGCATTTT. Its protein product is CASSYAYGFNQPQHF.

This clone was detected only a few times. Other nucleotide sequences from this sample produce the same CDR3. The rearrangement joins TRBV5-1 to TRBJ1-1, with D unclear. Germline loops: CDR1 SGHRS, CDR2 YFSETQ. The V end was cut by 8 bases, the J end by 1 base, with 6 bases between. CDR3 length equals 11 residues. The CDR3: CASRQNTEAFF. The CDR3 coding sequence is TGCGCCAGTCGACAGAACACTGAAGCTTTCTTT. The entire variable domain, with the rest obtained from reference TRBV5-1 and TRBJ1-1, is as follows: KAGVTQTPRYLIKTRGQQVTLSCSPISGHRSVSWYQQTPGQGLQFLFEYFSETQRNKGNFPGRFSGRQFSNSRSEMNVSTLELGDSALYLCASRQNTEAFFGQGTRLTVV.

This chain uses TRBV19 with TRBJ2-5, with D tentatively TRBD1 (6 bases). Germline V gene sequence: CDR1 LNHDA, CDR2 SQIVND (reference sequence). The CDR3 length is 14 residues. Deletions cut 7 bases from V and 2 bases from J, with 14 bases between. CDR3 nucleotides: TGTGCCAGTACGCGGACAGATGGGCAAGAGACCCAGTACTTC. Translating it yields CASTRTDGQETQYF. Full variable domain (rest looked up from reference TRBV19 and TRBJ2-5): DGGITQSPKYLFRKEGQNVTLSCEQNLNHDAMYWYRQDPGQGLRLIYYSQIVNDFQKGDIAEGYSVSREKKESFPLTVTSAQKNPTAFYLCASTRTDGQETQYFGPGTRLLVL.

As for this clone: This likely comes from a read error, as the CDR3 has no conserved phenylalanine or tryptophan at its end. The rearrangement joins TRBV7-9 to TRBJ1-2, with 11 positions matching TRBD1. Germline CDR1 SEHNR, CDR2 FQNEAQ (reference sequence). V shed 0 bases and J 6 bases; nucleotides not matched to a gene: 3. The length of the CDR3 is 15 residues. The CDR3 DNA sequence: TGTGCCAGCAGCTTAGCGTGGACAGGGGGCCATGGCTACACCCTC. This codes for CASSLAWTGGHGYTL.

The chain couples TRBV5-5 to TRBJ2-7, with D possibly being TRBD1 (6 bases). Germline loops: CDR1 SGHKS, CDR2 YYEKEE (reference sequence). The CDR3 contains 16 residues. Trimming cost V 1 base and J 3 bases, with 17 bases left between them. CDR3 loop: CASSLLVGAADYEQYF. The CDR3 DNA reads TGTGCCAGCAGCTTGCTCGTGGGGGCCGCAGACTACGAGCAGTACTTC.

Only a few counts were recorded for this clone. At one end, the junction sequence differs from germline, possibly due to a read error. The CDR3 DNA follows: TGTGCTAGCAGCCCCGCGGGGGCCTCAACTGAAGCTTTCTTT. Its protein product is CASSPAGASTEAFF. The gene calls are TRBV7-7 and TRBJ1-1; possible D gene TRBD1, 6 bases. The CDR3 has 14 amino acids. The germline V gene has CDR1 SSHAT and CDR2 FNYEAQ (reference sequence).

This CDR3 is CASSFPSGANVLTF. CDR3 sequence (DNA): TGTGCCAGCAGCTTCCCGTCTGGGGCCAACGTCCTGACTTTC. V and J are TRBV5-6 and TRBJ2-6; no definite D call. This CDR3 contains 14 residues. Trimming cost V 2 bases and J 1 base, with 4 bases left between them. CDR1 and CDR2 (germline): SGHDT, YYEEEE. Full variable domain (outside the CDR3, taken from reference TRBV5-6 and TRBJ2-6): DAGVTQSPTHLIKTRGQQVTLRCSPKSGHDTVSWYQQALGQGPQFIFQYYEEEERQRGNFPDRFSGHQFPNYSSELNVNALLLGDSALYLCASSFPSGANVLTFGAGSRLTVL.

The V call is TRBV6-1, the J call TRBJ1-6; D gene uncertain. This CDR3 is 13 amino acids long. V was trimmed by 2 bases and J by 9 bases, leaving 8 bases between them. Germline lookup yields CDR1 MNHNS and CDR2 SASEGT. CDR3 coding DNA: TGTGCCAGCAGTGAATTGGGGAGTTCACCCCTCCACTTT. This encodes CASSELGSSPLHF.